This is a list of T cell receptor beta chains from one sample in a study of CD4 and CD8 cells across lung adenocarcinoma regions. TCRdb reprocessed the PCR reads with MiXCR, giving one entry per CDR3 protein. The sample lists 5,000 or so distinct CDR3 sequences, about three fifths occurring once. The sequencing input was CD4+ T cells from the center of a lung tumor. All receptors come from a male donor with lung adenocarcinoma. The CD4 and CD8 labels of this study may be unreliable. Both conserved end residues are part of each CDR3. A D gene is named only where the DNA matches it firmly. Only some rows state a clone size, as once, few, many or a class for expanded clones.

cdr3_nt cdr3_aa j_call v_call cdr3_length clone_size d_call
TGTGCCAGCAGCGCGAGACTAGCGGGAGGCATCACCGGGGAGCTGTTTTTT CASSARLAGGITGELFF TRBJ2-2 TRBV7-8 17 few TRBD2
TGTGCCAGCACCCCGGGACGAGCGGACAAAGGGGAGCTGTTCTTT CASTPGRADKGELFF TRBJ2-2 TRBV11-2 15 NA NA
TGTGCCAGCAGTTACTCTGGCGGGATCTCCTACAATGAGCAGTTCTTC CASSYSGGISYNEQFF TRBJ2-1 TRBV6-5 16 few NA
TGTGCCAGCAAGGGGGAAGATACGCAGTATTTT CASKGEDTQYF TRBJ2-3 TRBV7-8 11 NA NA
TGCGCCAGCAGTGAACCAGGGATGAAATCTGAAGCTTTCTTT CASSEPGMKSEAFF TRBJ1-1 TRBV10-2 14 NA NA
TGTGCCAGCAGTGTAGGGGGCGTTTTAGTGGGGCAGTACTTC CASSVGGVLVGQYF TRBJ2-7 TRBV6-1 14 NA TRBD1
TGTGCCAGCAGCCAAGTGGGGGTTGGATTGACGGTCGAAGGCTACACCTTC CASSQVGVGLTVEGYTF TRBJ1-2 TRBV3-1 17 NA NA
TGTGCCAGCAGTCGGGGCTGTTACACAGATACCCAGTACTTC CASSRGCYTDTQYF TRBJ2-5 TRBV27 14 NA NA
TGTGCCAGCAGCCAAGACCTTATGAGCGCTCGTATGAATGAGCAGTTCTTC CASSQDLMSARMNEQFF TRBJ2-1 TRBV4-2 17 NA NA
TGTGCCAGCAGTTCACGAACTGGCGGGGATCCAGATACCCAGTATTTT CASSSRTGGDPDTQYF TRBJ2-3 TRBV6-5 16 NA NA
TGCGCCAGCAGCTTGAAGGTTGTGGGGACGAATAAGCAGTATTTC CASSLKVVGTNKQYF TRBJ2-3 TRBV5-1 15 once NA
TGTGCCAGTCACAGGGGGCCTGATAGAGAGACCCAGTACTTC CASHRGPDRETQYF TRBJ2-5 TRBV6-1 14 medium-sized TRBD1
TGTGCCACCAGTGACCCCCTTTGGTCGGGGGGGGGGGCCAAAGATACGCAGTATTTC CATSDPLWSGGGAKDTQYF TRBJ2-3 TRBV24-1 19 few TRBD2
TGTGCCAGCAGTTACACCATTACAGGGGGCGCTGAAGCTTTCTTT CASSYTITGGAEAFF TRBJ1-1 TRBV6-5 15 large TRBD1
TGTGCCAGCAGTGTCTCAGGGAACACTGAAGCTTTCTTT CASSVSGNTEAFF TRBJ1-1 TRBV6-1 13 hyperexpanded NA
TGTGCCAGCAGTGCGTCAGGGGTGGGGGCCAAAAATACTCAGTATTTT CASSASGVGAKNTQYF TRBJ2-3 TRBV25-1 16 once NA
TGTGCCAGCAGTTATCGGGGAAACTGGAACACCGGGGAGCTGTTTTTT CASSYRGNWNTGELFF TRBJ2-2 TRBV6-5 16 NA NA
TGCGCCAGCAGCTTGCTGGAGTTCTCCTACAATGAGCAGTTCTTC CASSLLEFSYNEQFF TRBJ2-1 TRBV5-1 15 NA NA
TGTGCCAGCAGCTTAGAGATCGGGGCTCTAGCGGGAGGGCCGGGATACGAGCAGTACTTC CASSLEIGALAGGPGYEQYF TRBJ2-7 TRBV11-2 20 NA TRBD2
TGTGCCAGCAGTTTCTTAGCGGGAGGTCCCGACGAGCAGTTCTTC CASSFLAGGPDEQFF TRBJ2-1 TRBV7-8 15 few TRBD2
TGTGCCAGCAGGGGGAGCTCCTACGAGCAGTACTTC CASRGSSYEQYF TRBJ2-7 TRBV6-1 12 medium-sized NA
TGTGCCAGCAGTGAAAACGAGTGGTCAGGGGGCATCTTC CASSENEWSGGIF TRBJ2-1 TRBV6-1 13 NA TRBD1
TGTGCCAGCAGTGGGGACACCCAACAAGAGACCCAGTACTTC CASSGDTQQETQYF TRBJ2-5 TRBV12-3/TRBV12-4 14 NA NA
TGCGCCAGCAGCCAAATAGCCGGGGAGCAGTTCTTC CASSQIAGEQFF TRBJ2-1 TRBV10-1 12 NA NA
TGTGCCAGCCGCAGACTAGCGGAGACCGGGGAGCTGTTTTTT CASRRLAETGELFF TRBJ2-2 TRBV6-1 14 large TRBD2
TGTGCCAGCAGTTTAGGGTCGGCTAGCGGGATTTTTGGGGAGCTGTTTTTT CASSLGSASGIFGELFF TRBJ2-2 TRBV27 17 NA TRBD2
TGCGCCAGCAGCCAAGATCTCGGGGAGAAGCAGTTCTTC CASSQDLGEKQFF TRBJ2-1 TRBV4-1 13 NA NA
TGCGTCAGCGGGGCGGGAGGCCGATCCACAGATACGCAGTACTTC CVSGAGGRSTDTQYF TRBJ2-7 TRBV10-1 15 NA TRBD2
TGTGCCAGCAGCAAAGGACTGGAGTACAATGAGCAGTTCTTC CASSKGLEYNEQFF TRBJ2-1 TRBV5-4 14 once NA
TGTGCCAGTTTCGTCATAAGGGAGAACACTGAAGCTTTCTTT CASFVIRENTEAFF TRBJ1-1 TRBV6-1 14 NA NA
TGTGCGGGCAGTGGTGGGGCCGACCAAGAGACGCAGTATTTC CAGSGGADQETQYF TRBJ2-3 TRBV6-1 14 NA NA
TGTGCCAGCAGCTTAGCGCAGGGACCGCAGTTCTTC CASSLAQGPQFF TRBJ2-1 TRBV7-2 12 medium-sized NA
TGTGCCAGCAGCCTGGTTCCGACTCCACCGCTGGGCATATATGGCTACACCTTC CASSLVPTPPLGIYGYTF TRBJ1-2 TRBV6-1 18 few NA